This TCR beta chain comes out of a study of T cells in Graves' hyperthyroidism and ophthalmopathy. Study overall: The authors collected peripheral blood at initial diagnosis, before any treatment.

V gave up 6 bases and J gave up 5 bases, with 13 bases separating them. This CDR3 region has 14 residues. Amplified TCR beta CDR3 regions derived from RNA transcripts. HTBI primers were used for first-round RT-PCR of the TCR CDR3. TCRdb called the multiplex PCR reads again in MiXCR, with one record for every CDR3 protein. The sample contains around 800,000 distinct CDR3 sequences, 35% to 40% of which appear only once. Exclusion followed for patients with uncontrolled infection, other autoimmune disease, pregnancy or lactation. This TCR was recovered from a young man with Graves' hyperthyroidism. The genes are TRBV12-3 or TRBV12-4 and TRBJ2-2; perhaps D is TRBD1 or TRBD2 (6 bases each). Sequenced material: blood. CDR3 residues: CASRAQGRTGELFF. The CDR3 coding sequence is TGTGCCAGCAGGGCCCAGGGGAGGACCGGGGAGCTGTTTTTT.